This entry describes one T cell receptor beta chain. Using immunoSEQ multiplex PCR, the repertoire was profiled, and TCRdb retains in-frame clones only, with some absent. The sample shows tens of thousands of clones, around 93% of them seen only once. The data belong to a study of OX40 agonist ivuxolimab in advanced cancers. Study overall: Partial responses were achieved by three patients, one with hepatocellular carcinoma and two with cutaneous melanoma.

Germline CDR1 and CDR2: SGHRS and YFSETQ. Trimming took 2 bases from V and 1 from J, leaving 7 bases between them. This CDR3 has 13 residues. The specimen was CD4+ or CD8+ T cells sorted from blood, collected in a trial of the OX40 agonist ivuxolimab. The rearrangement uses TRBV5-1 and TRBJ2-7; no clear D. The sequence was obtained from an adult with an advanced solid tumor such as melanoma, head and neck, liver or kidney cancer. CDR3 in DNA: TGCGCCAGCAGCTTTGAGACATCCTACGAGCAGTACTTC. This encodes CASSFETSYEQYF.